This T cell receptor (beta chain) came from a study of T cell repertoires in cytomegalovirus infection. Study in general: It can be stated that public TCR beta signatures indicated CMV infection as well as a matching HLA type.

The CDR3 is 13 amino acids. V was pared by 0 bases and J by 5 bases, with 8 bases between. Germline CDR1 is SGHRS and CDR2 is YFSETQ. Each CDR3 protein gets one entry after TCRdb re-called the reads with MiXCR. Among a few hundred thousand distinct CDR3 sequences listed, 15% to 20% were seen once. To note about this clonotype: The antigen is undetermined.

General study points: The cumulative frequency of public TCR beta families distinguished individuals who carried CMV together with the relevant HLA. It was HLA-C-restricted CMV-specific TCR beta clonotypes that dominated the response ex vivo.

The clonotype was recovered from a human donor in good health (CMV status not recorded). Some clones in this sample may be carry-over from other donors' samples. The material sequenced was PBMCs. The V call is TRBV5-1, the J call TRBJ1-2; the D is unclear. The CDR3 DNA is TGCGCCAGCAGCTTGGGAATGGATTATGGCTACACCTTC. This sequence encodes CASSLGMDYGYTF.